The rows below give T cell receptor beta chains drawn from one sample of a study of CD8+ T cells in alopecia areata. Generated by immunoSEQ multiplex PCR, the TCRdb table keeps only in-frame clones and is missing some. This sample has 150,000 to 250,000 clones, with 58% found just once. This material consisted of CD4+ T cells sorted from blood, taken at week 24, from a patient treated with tofacitinib. All receptors derive from a human donor with alopecia areata. Both conserved end residues are part of each CDR3. Each record gives: D gene, CDR3 length, clone size, V gene, J gene, CDR3 protein, CDR3 DNA. The D gene is left open where the match is weak. Clone size is shown for a subset of rows, as once, few, many or a class of expanded clone.

>.|10|.|TRBV29-1|TRBJ2-2
CSAYTGELFF
TGCAGCGCCTATACCGGGGAGCTGTTTTTT
>TRBD2|15|.|TRBV13|TRBJ2-1
CASSLDQRGGQEQFF
TGTGCCAGCAGCTTAGACCAGCGGGGGGGCCAAGAGCAGTTCTTC
>.|15|few|TRBV29-1|TRBJ2-3
CSVEDQGGGTDTQYF
TGCAGCGTTGAAGATCAAGGGGGAGGCACAGATACGCAGTATTTT
>.|14|.|TRBV5-1|TRBJ2-5
CASSPGHLAGTQYF
TGCGCCAGCAGCCCCGGACATCTGGCGGGGACCCAGTACTTC
>TRBD1|14|.|TRBV27|TRBJ1-6
CASGRTGPYSPLHF
TGTGCCAGCGGTAGGACAGGACCTTATTCACCCCTCCACTTT
>TRBD1|14|.|TRBV25-1|TRBJ1-2
CASGYAGGLYGYTF
TGTGCCAGCGGATACGCAGGGGGTCTCTATGGCTACACCTTC
>.|14|.|TRBV6-6|TRBJ2-7
CASSYPGTLDEQYF
TGTGCCAGCAGTTACCCCGGGACATTGGACGAGCAGTACTTC
>TRBD1|17|.|TRBV28|TRBJ1-5
CASRKRQGPPFNQPQHF
TGTGCCAGCAGAAAGCGACAGGGGCCTCCGTTCAATCAGCCCCAGCATTTT
>TRBD2|12|.|TRBV30|TRBJ2-1
CAWSRRREEQFF
TGTGCCTGGAGCCGGCGGCGGGAGGAGCAGTTCTTC
>TRBD2|11|.|TRBV30|TRBJ2-7
CAWRGGYEQYF
TGTGCCTGGAGGGGGGGGTACGAGCAGTACTTC